These T cell receptor beta chains were read from a single sample in a study of T cell repertoires in ileal Crohn's disease. Only in-frame clones appear in the TCRdb table, and some are missing; sequencing was by immunoSEQ multiplex PCR. The sample shows about 8,400 clones, roughly four fifths of them seen only once. The sample comprised ileal tissue. These receptors originate from an adult with Crohn's disease. Each CDR3 is given with its conserved first and last residue. A D gene is named only where the DNA matches it firmly. Not all rows give a size; the values are once, few, many and, for expanded clones, a class.

D	size	V	J	CDR3	DNA
TRBD1	few	TRBV5-6	TRBJ2-7	CASSRTGYPYEQYF	TGTGCCAGCAGCAGGACAGGGTACCCCTACGAGCAGTACTTC
TRBD1	-	TRBV30	TRBJ1-4	CACPSRDRSEKLFF	TGTGCCTGCCCCTCGCGGGACAGAAGTGAAAAACTGTTTTTT
-	-	TRBV20-1	TRBJ1-1	CRGYGGAGAFF	TGCAGGGGATACGGGGGGGCCGGAGCTTTCTTT
TRBD1	-	TRBV5-6	TRBJ2-5	CASSPGTGALQETQYF	TGTGCCAGCAGCCCTGGGACAGGGGCCCTACAAGAGACCCAGTACTTC
TRBD1	-	TRBV10-3	TRBJ1-1	CAISGEGASTEAFF	TGTGCCATCAGTGGTGAGGGGGCGAGCACTGAAGCTTTCTTT
-	-	TRBV5-1	TRBJ1-3	CASGRDSGNTIYF	TGCGCCAGCGGTCGGGACTCTGGAAACACCATATATTTT
-	-	TRBV5-1	TRBJ1-2	CASSLGAGIGYGYTF	TGCGCCAGCAGCTTGGGGGCAGGGATAGGGTATGGCTACACCTTC
TRBD1	-	TRBV10-3	TRBJ1-1	CAISESFDRGLNTEAFF	TGTGCCATCAGTGAGTCTTTCGACAGGGGGTTGAACACTGAAGCTTTCTTT
TRBD1	-	TRBV5-4	TRBJ2-5	CASSSTGQKQETQYF	TGTGCCAGCAGCTCGACGGGACAGAAACAAGAGACCCAGTACTTC
TRBD1	-	TRBV5-8	TRBJ2-7	CASSSGQGRYEQYF	TGTGCCAGCAGCTCAGGACAGGGGAGGTACGAGCAGTACTTC
TRBD1	-	TRBV30	TRBJ1-2	CAWIGPGGANYGYTF	TGTGCCTGGATCGGGCCAGGGGGAGCTAACTATGGCTACACCTTC
-	-	TRBV7-3	TRBJ1-1	CASSLSPGVNTEAFF	TGTGCCAGCAGCCTCAGCCCAGGGGTCAACACTGAAGCTTTCTTT
-	-	TRBV6-1	TRBJ2-5	CASHRDGVQETQYF	TGTGCCAGCCACAGGGACGGAGTCCAAGAGACCCAGTACTTC
-	-	TRBV10-1	TRBJ2-7	CASSESGNSYEQYF	TGCGCCAGCAGTGAAAGCGGAAACTCCTACGAGCAGTACTTC
TRBD2	-	TRBV10-2	TRBJ2-7	CASSEPGLARHEQYF	TGCGCCAGCAGTGAGCCGGGACTAGCGAGACACGAGCAGTACTTC
-	-	TRBV9	TRBJ1-2	CASSTRGNGYTF	TGTGCCAGCAGCACGCGGGGCAATGGCTACACCTTC
-	few	TRBV10-3	TRBJ2-3	CAISESGDTQYF	TGTGCCATCAGTGAGAGCGGGGATACGCAGTATTTT
-	-	TRBV21-1	TRBJ1-5	CASSKEAAENSNQPQHF	TGTGCCAGCAGCAAAGAGGCGGCAGAGAATAGCAATCAGCCCCAGCATTTT
TRBD2	-	TRBV14	TRBJ2-1	CASRGLAGFDNEQFF	TGTGCCAGCAGAGGACTAGCGGGATTTGACAATGAGCAGTTCTTC
TRBD1	-	TRBV7-6	TRBJ1-1	CASSFTGGGEAFF	TGTGCCAGCAGCTTTACAGGGGGGGGTGAAGCTTTCTTT
TRBD1	-	TRBV19	TRBJ1-1	CASSPGQGPTEAFF	TGTGCCAGTAGTCCGGGACAGGGTCCGACTGAAGCTTTCTTT
-	-	TRBV25-1	TRBJ2-2	CASQPPRGMNTGELFF	TGTGCCAGCCAGCCCCCTCGGGGAATGAACACCGGGGAGCTGTTTTTT
-	-	TRBV6-6	TRBJ1-4	CAIRGVFNEKLFF	TGTGCCATAAGAGGAGTATTTAATGAAAAACTGTTTTTT
TRBD1	-	TRBV5-1	TRBJ1-2	CASSLVGTGYGYTF	TGCGCCAGCAGCTTGGTAGGGACAGGGTATGGCTACACCTTC
-	once	TRBV11-2	TRBJ2-3	CASSSEMPDTQYF	TGTGCCAGCAGCTCCGAGATGCCAGATACGCAGTATTTT
-	-	TRBV5-5	TRBJ2-7	CASSLLENEQYF	TGTGCCAGCAGCCTCTTGGAGAACGAGCAGTACTTC
-	few	TRBV9	TRBJ1-4	CASSVGASLATNEKLFF	TGTGCCAGCAGCGTAGGGGCCTCTCTGGCAACTAATGAAAAACTGTTTTTT
TRBD2	once	TRBV9	TRBJ2-7	CASSVRTSNHEQYF	TGTGCCAGCAGCGTGCGGACTAGCAACCACGAGCAGTACTTC
TRBD1	few	TRBV13	TRBJ2-5	CASSKTGSRETQYF	TGTGCCAGCAGTAAGACAGGGAGTCGGGAGACCCAGTACTTC
-	-	TRBV29-1	TRBJ2-5	CSVDARETQYF	TGCAGCGTTGACGCCAGGGAGACCCAGTACTTC
-	once	TRBV6-5	TRBJ2-7	CASSYSIQRTAREQYF	TGTGCCAGCAGTTACTCGATCCAGCGGACAGCTCGGGAGCAGTACTTC
-	-	TRBV6-5	TRBJ1-1	CASERGVEAFF	TGTGCCAGCGAACGGGGGGTTGAAGCTTTCTTT
TRBD2	-	TRBV4-1	TRBJ2-3	CASSPTNGLAEYF	TGCGCCAGCAGCCCCACAAATGGACTAGCTGAGTATTTT
-	once	TRBV5-1	TRBJ1-2	CASSSAESPNGYTF	TGCGCCAGCAGCTCCGCCGAGTCTCCAAATGGCTACACCTTC
TRBD2	-	TRBV6-1	TRBJ2-7	CASSGGLARYEQYF	TGTGCCAGCAGTGGGGGACTAGCGAGGTACGAGCAGTACTTC
TRBD2	once	TRBV9	TRBJ2-7	CASSAASGPFYEQYF	TGTGCCAGCAGCGCCGCTAGCGGACCCTTTTACGAGCAGTACTTC
-	-	TRBV19	TRBJ2-7	CASSGLNHEQYF	TGTGCCAGTAGTGGACTGAACCACGAGCAGTACTTC
-	-	TRBV30	TRBJ1-2	CAWSVGRGNGYTF	TGTGCCTGGAGTGTGGGTCGGGGGAACGGCTACACCTTC
-	few	TRBV15	TRBJ1-1	CATSRDMLNTEAFF	TGTGCCACCAGCAGAGATATGTTGAACACTGAAGCTTTCTTT
TRBD2	-	TRBV10-2	TRBJ2-7	CASSESTAFSSGLNEQYF	TGCGCCAGCAGTGAGTCGACCGCTTTTAGTAGCGGGCTAAACGAGCAGTACTTC
-	few	TRBV4-1	TRBJ2-1	CASSQAGLPYNEQFF	TGCGCCAGCAGCCAAGCCGGACTCCCCTACAATGAGCAGTTCTTC
-	-	TRBV6-5	TRBJ2-5	CASSYSSTGQETQYF	TGTGCCAGCAGTTACTCGTCGACAGGCCAAGAGACCCAGTACTTC
TRBD1	medium-sized	TRBV27	TRBJ2-7	CASSFDREHEQYF	TGTGCCAGCAGTTTCGACAGGGAGCACGAGCAGTACTTC
-	few	TRBV6-6	TRBJ1-4	CASRKEGAGEKLFF	TGTGCCAGCAGAAAGGAAGGGGCCGGAGAAAAACTGTTTTTT
TRBD2	-	TRBV4-1	TRBJ2-1	CASSQKGAAGERAEQFF	TGCGCCAGCAGCCAAAAAGGGGCAGCGGGAGAGAGGGCTGAGCAGTTCTTC
TRBD1	-	TRBV2	TRBJ2-1	CASIHEGASRATEQFF	TGTGCCAGCATCCACGAGGGGGCCTCCCGGGCTACTGAGCAGTTCTTC
-	-	TRBV7-7	TRBJ1-4	CASSLGPGETNEKLFF	TGTGCTAGCAGCTTAGGCCCCGGGGAAACTAATGAAAAACTGTTTTTT
-	-	TRBV4-1	TRBJ1-2	CASSQDRCNGYGYTF	TGCGCCAGCAGCCAAGATCGCTGCAACGGCTATGGCTACACCTTC
TRBD2	-	TRBV5-6	TRBJ2-3	CASSPGLASTDTQYF	TGTGCCAGCAGCCCTGGACTAGCCAGCACAGATACGCAGTATTTT
TRBD1	-	TRBV10-3	TRBJ1-1	CAIGSAGGTEAFF	TGTGCCATCGGTAGCGCAGGGGGCACTGAAGCTTTCTTT
TRBD2	-	TRBV5-1	TRBJ2-7	CASSLAGSGRRDEQYF	TGCGCCAGCAGCTTGGCAGGTAGCGGGAGGAGGGACGAGCAGTACTTC
-	few	TRBV9	TRBJ1-4	CASGPGGRREKLFF	TGTGCCAGCGGACCGGGGGGGCGTCGTGAAAAACTGTTTTTT
-	-	TRBV15	TRBJ1-4	CATSHDEEKLFF	TGTGCCACCAGCCATGATGAGGAAAAACTGTTTTTT